The clone carrying this T cell receptor beta chain was counted between two and nine times. Its antigen is still unknown. Primed by a sample-barcoded 5' primer and a J-beta primer mix, a second PCR proceeded for 7 to 11 cycles. Sequencing of every sample gave 2.5 million or more CDR3-containing paired-end reads. TCRdb re-called the 5' RACE reads through MiXCR, storing one row per CDR3 protein. The table has approximately 850,000 distinct CDR3 sequences, roughly 50% seen once. This entry comes from a study of blood T cells in healthy people across ages. Findings of the study overall: It was not possible, with unsorted PBMCs, to conclusively compare naive and antigen-experienced cells.

In terms of origin and age, donors were healthy Caucasian individuals from Russia aged about 6 to 90. Per sample, no less than 6 micrograms of total RNA were extracted. Germline lookup yields CDR1 DFQATT and CDR2 SNEGSKA (reference sequence). The length of the CDR3 is 19 residues. The V gene end was trimmed by 6 bases and the J gene end by 6 bases; junction bases not matched to a gene: 20. The chain recombines TRBV20-1 with TRBJ2-3; TRBD2 matches 14 bases. The TCR comes from a man between 25 and 39 years old in good health. Sequencing input: blood. As DNA, the CDR3 is TGCAGTGCCCGACTAGCGGGGGGGTCATCTCAGGCCGGCATGGATACGCAGTATTTT. Protein product: CSARLAGGSSQAGMDTQYF.